One and the same sample provided the 24 T cell receptor beta chains below, sequenced in a study of blood T cell repertoires in COVID-19 (dated by TCRdb to the early 2020s). The library was built by means of the immunoSEQ multiplex PCR assay. In its TCRdb copy, this immuneACCESS table keeps in-frame sequences only and misses some clones. Where compared with another copy, unresolved V genes explain less than half of these, and the others have no known cause. This sample holds 250,000 to 300,000 clones; about 91% were observed only once. The top ten constitute roughly an eighth of the sample. Source material: peripheral blood. These TCRs come from an older woman with acute or convalescent COVID-19.

The chain joins TRBV7-2 to TRBJ1-1; 7 bases agree with TRBD1. The CDR3 totals 12 residues. J was trimmed by 9 bases and V by 5 bases; bases with no gene match: 6. From germline, CDR1 is SGHTA and CDR2 FQGNSA. The CDR3 spells CASSPDRAKAFF. The CDR3 DNA sequence: TGTGCCAGCAGCCCTGACAGGGCTAAAGCTTTCTTT.

The chain is built from TRBV6-4 and TRBJ2-1; the match to TRBD2 covers 9 bases. Germline V gene sequence: CDR1 MRHNA, CDR2 SNTAGT. Trimming at V came to 8 bases and at J to 7 bases, leaving 12 bases not matched to a gene. There are 15 residues in the CDR3. The CDR3 sequence: CASGRGGVMWNEQFF. As DNA, the CDR3 is TGTGCCAGCGGGCGGGGGGGAGTGATGTGGAATGAGCAGTTCTTC.

This chain joins TRBV9 and TRBJ2-1; D is perhaps TRBD1 (8 bases). The CDR3 has 16 amino acids. V lost 3 bases, J lost 2 bases, and 15 bases lay in between. Germline V gene sequence: CDR1 SGDLS, CDR2 YYNGEE. The CDR3 sequence: CASSASGTGAYNEQFF. The CDR3 region has the DNA TGTGCCAGCAGCGCCAGCGGGACAGGAGCCTACAATGAGCAGTTCTTC.

V gene TRBV24-1 combines with J gene TRBJ2-1; D might be TRBD1 (6 bases). V was clipped by 2 bases and J by 5 bases, with 9 bases between them. The V gene's germline CDR1 is KGHDR and CDR2 SFDVKD. There are 14 residues in the CDR3. CDR3 sequence (DNA): TGTGCCACCAGTGATTCCCGGACAGACAATGAGCAGTTCTTC. This translates into CATSDSRTDNEQFF.

The chain uses TRBV7-3 and TRBJ2-7; 8 nucleotides line up with TRBD2. Germline trimming cut 5 bases from V and 4 bases from J; bases unmatched to any gene: 10. Germline assignment: CDR1 SGHTA and CDR2 FQGTGA. CDR3 length equals 15 residues. The CDR3 sequence is CASSTDGGGNYEQYF. The CDR3 DNA reads TGTGCCAGCAGCACCGATGGCGGGGGGAATTACGAGCAGTACTTC.

The J gene is TRBJ2-2, the V gene TRBV27; 15 positions match TRBD2. Germline values: CDR1 MNHEY, CDR2 SMNVEV (reference sequence). V gave up 5 bases and J gave up 5 bases; unmatched junction bases: 6. This CDR3 contains 17 residues. Here the CDR3 DNA reads TGTGCCAGCAGTCCGGGACTAGCGGGAGGAAAAACCGGGGAGCTGTTTTTT. Protein sequence: CASSPGLAGGKTGELFF.

The chain joins TRBV19 to TRBJ1-2, with D unclear. CDR1 is LNHDA, CDR2 SQIVND, per germline (reference sequence). The length of the CDR3 is 12 residues. Trimming shortened V by 6 bases and J by 4 bases, and 9 bases separated the two germline ends. DNA of the CDR3: TGTGCCAGTAGAACGGTAGTCTATGGCTACACCTTC. Translation: CASRTVVYGYTF.

The J gene is TRBJ2-1, the V gene TRBV20-1; the match to TRBD1 covers 8 bases. Unmatched junction bases numbered 6, after V lost 4 bases and J lost 13 bases. The CDR3 runs 11 residues. Germline CDR1 is DFQATT and CDR2 is SNEGSKA (reference sequence). In DNA, the CDR3 is TGCAGTGCTACAAGGACAGGGAGCCAGTTCTTC. It codes for CSATRTGSQFF.

V and J are TRBV27 and TRBJ1-5; TRBD1 matches 11 bases. After removal of 6 bases from V and 4 bases from J, the junction contained 11 bases not matched to a gene. CDR1 MNHEY and CDR2 SMNVEV come from the germline V gene (reference sequence). The CDR3 consists of 17 residues. The CDR3 region is CASSPDRGRLGNQPQHF. DNA of the CDR3: TGTGCCAGCAGCCCGGACAGGGGGCGATTAGGAAATCAGCCCCAGCATTTT.

This clone is medium-sized. The chain links TRBV11-2 to TRBJ2-7; D might be TRBD2 (6 bases). V lost 1 base and J lost 0, with 13 bases in between. This CDR3 comprises 16 residues. CDR1 SGHAT and CDR2 FQNNGV come from the germline V gene. CDR3 bases: TGTGCCAGCAGCTTAGTATTAGGCGGGATCTCCTACGAGCAGTACTTC. Protein: CASSLVLGGISYEQYF.

This chain joins TRBV14 and TRBJ2-4; TRBD2 agrees at 9 bases. The CDR3 runs 17 residues. V lost 1 base and J lost 3; bases outside the gene matches: 7. Germline V gene data show CDR1 as SGHDN and CDR2 as FVKESK. CDR3 amino acids: CASSQGGGRARKNIQYF. CDR3 DNA sequence: TGTGCCAGCAGCCAAGGGGGCGGGAGGGCCCGCAAAAACATTCAGTACTTC.

V is TRBV9 and J is TRBJ2-3; 7 positions agree with TRBD2. Germline CDR1 SGDLS, CDR2 YYNGEE. This CDR3 has 14 residues. Germline trimming cut 0 bases from V and 7 bases from J; bases unmatched to any gene: 5. DNA for the CDR3: TGTGCCAGCAGCGTAGCTGATAGCGGGTATACGCAGTATTTT. Its protein product is CASSVADSGYTQYF.

V is TRBV7-9 and J is TRBJ2-7, with 10 positions matching TRBD1. From germline, CDR1 is SEHNR and CDR2 FQNEAQ (reference sequence). After removal of 4 bases from V and 6 bases from J, the junction contained 9 bases not matched to a gene. CDR3 length: 15 residues. CDR3 nucleotides: TGTGCCAGCAGCTCTTGGACAGGGGGATACAGCGAGCAGTACTTC. This codes for CASSSWTGGYSEQYF.

The J gene is TRBJ2-3, the V gene TRBV2; maybe TRBD2 (6 bases). This CDR3 contains 14 residues. The germline V gene encodes CDR1 SNHLY and CDR2 FYNNEI. The V end lost 6 bases, the J end lost 0 bases, and 10 bases lay between the germline ends. CDR3 residues: CASREGTSTDTQYF. CDR3 DNA: TGTGCCAGCAGAGAGGGGACTAGCACAGATACGCAGTATTTT.

This clone was detected only once. This rearrangement joins TRBV28 to TRBJ2-7, with D perhaps TRBD1 (6 bases). V was trimmed by 5 bases and J by 3 bases, leaving 20 bases between them. There are 16 residues in the CDR3. Looked up from germline, CDR1 is MDHEN and CDR2 is SYDVKM. DNA for the CDR3: TGTGCCAGCAGTCTAGGGCCTCGGGACACCCGCTACGAGCAGTACTTC. As protein: CASSLGPRDTRYEQYF.

This rearrangement joins TRBV30 to TRBJ1-2; D unclear. Trimming removed 0 bases at V and 4 bases at J, with 12 bases between. Germline V gives CDR1 GTSNPN, CDR2 SVGIG (reference sequence). This CDR3 contains 14 residues. The CDR3 protein is CAWSVGRTTYGYTF. Here the CDR3 DNA reads TGTGCCTGGAGTGTTGGGCGTACCACCTATGGCTACACCTTC.

V gene TRBV10-3 combines with J gene TRBJ1-4, with a weak D call TRBD1 (5 bases). The germline V and J ends were trimmed by 3 bases and 5 bases, with 7 bases remaining between them. This CDR3 has 13 residues. The germline V gene encodes CDR1 ENHRY and CDR2 SYGVKD. The CDR3 bases are TGTGCCATCAGTGAAAGGGGCAATGAAAAACTGTTTTTT. This translates into CAISERGNEKLFF.

The chain has TRBV7-3 and TRBJ2-1; the match to TRBD1 covers 8 bases. Trimming removed 5 bases from V and 5 bases from J; junction bases left unmatched: 11. The CDR3 runs 16 residues. CDR1 and CDR2 (germline): SGHTA, FQGTGA. The CDR3 bases are TGTGCCAGCAGCGCCGAGACAGGGGAATCCCACAATGAGCAGTTCTTC. Protein sequence: CASSAETGESHNEQFF. The variable domain in full, with the rest retrieved from reference TRBV7-3 and TRBJ2-1, is GAGVSQTPSNKVTEKGKYVELRCDPISGHTALYWYRQSLGQGPEFLIYFQGTGAADDSGLPNDRFFAVRPEGSVSTLKIQRTERGDSAVYLCASSAETGESHNEQFFGPGTRLTVL.

This sequence joins TRBV6-2 or TRBV6-3 and TRBJ1-5, with a possible D match to TRBD1 (6 bases). Germline-derived CDR1 and CDR2 are MNHEY and SVGEGT. V gave up 6 bases and J gave up 1 base, with 13 bases separating them. The CDR3 extends over 15 amino acids. CDR3 amino acids: CASSSTGLSNQPQHF. The CDR3 DNA follows: TGTGCCAGCAGCAGCACAGGGTTGAGCAATCAGCCCCAGCATTTT.

CDR3: CASSPGLGGTDTQYF. CDR3 nucleotide sequence: TGCGCCAGCAGCCCGGGACTAGGCGGCACAGATACGCAGTATTTT. J is TRBJ2-3 and V is TRBV4-1; 8 positions agree with TRBD2. J was trimmed by 1 base and V by 4 bases; bases with no gene match: 4. The germline gives CDR1 MGHRA, CDR2 YSYEKL. This CDR3 comprises 15 residues.

The J gene is TRBJ1-1, the V gene TRBV11-2, with unresolved D. The CDR3 spans 13 residues. Trimming stripped 1 base from V and 4 bases from J, with 7 bases between. Germline lookup yields CDR1 SGHAT and CDR2 FQNNGV. The CDR3: CASSLAGGTEAFF. CDR3 coding DNA: TGTGCCAGCAGCTTAGCAGGTGGCACTGAAGCTTTCTTT.

The chain carries TRBV28 and TRBJ2-7; 10 nucleotides match TRBD1. The CDR3 is 14 amino acids. Germline CDR1 is MDHEN and CDR2 is SYDVKM. The V segment lost 6 bases and the J segment 1 base; nucleotides outside the gene matches: 3. The CDR3 protein is CASSGTGDSYEQYF. The CDR3 nucleotides are TGTGCCAGCAGCGGGACAGGGGATTCCTACGAGCAGTACTTC. The whole variable domain, filled in from reference TRBV28 and TRBJ2-7, reads DVKVTQSSRYLVKRTGEKVFLECVQDMDHENMFWYRQDPGLGLRLIYFSYDVKMKEKGDIPEGYSVSREKKERFSLILESASTNQTSMYLCASSGTGDSYEQYFGPGTRLTVT.

The rearrangement links TRBV7-3 to TRBJ1-1, with TRBD1 as a possible D gene (6 bases). Germline CDR1 and CDR2: SGHTA and FQGTGA. The ends were cut back, 6 bases at V and 4 bases at J, with 12 bases in the middle. The CDR3 loop spans 13 amino acids. The CDR3, as DNA: TGTGCCAGCAGTCCGCAGGGGCTCACTGAAGCTTTCTTT. Amino acid sequence: CASSPQGLTEAFF.

This rearrangement joins TRBV7-2 to TRBJ1-2; 8 nucleotides agree with TRBD1. Germline values: CDR1 SGHTA, CDR2 FQGNSA. The V and J ends lost 4 bases and 8 bases, in that order; junction bases with no gene match: 9. There are 14 residues in the CDR3. The CDR3 sequence: CASSSAQGAGGYTF. DNA of the CDR3: TGTGCCAGCAGCTCAGCCCAGGGGGCTGGAGGCTACACCTTC.